A selection of T cell receptor beta chains follows, all from one sample in a study of a mutant IDH1 vaccine in newly diagnosed glioma. Clones were read by immunoSEQ multiplex PCR, and TCRdb kept only the in-frame ones, dropping some. The data show roughly 70,000 clones, with around 82% seen just once and approximately 4.2% held by the top ten. This material consisted of peripheral blood mononuclear cells (PBMCs), taken from a glioma patient treated with radiotherapy, temozolomide or both. The receptor source for this set is a woman younger than 30 with glioma. Some clones in this sample may be carry-over from other donors' samples. The CDR3 runs from the conserved cysteine through the conserved F or W. The D gene is left open where the match is weak. Size tells how often a clone was seen (once, few, many) or the class of an expanded clone, and some rows leave it out.

clone_size: -; d_call: TRBD1; j_call: TRBJ1-2; v_call: TRBV9; cdr3_aa: CASSVAGARGYYGYTF; cdr3_nt: TGTGCCAGCAGCGTAGCGGGGGCCAGGGGGTACTATGGCTACACCTTC
clone_size: few; d_call: -; j_call: TRBJ1-2; v_call: TRBV29-1; cdr3_aa: CSVGGEVGGYTF; cdr3_nt: TGCAGCGTTGGTGGGGAAGTAGGGGGCTACACCTTC
clone_size: -; d_call: TRBD2; j_call: TRBJ2-1; v_call: TRBV5-1; cdr3_aa: CASSSGLNFDNEQFF; cdr3_nt: TGCGCCAGCAGCTCGGGACTAAATTTTGACAATGAGCAGTTCTTC
clone_size: -; d_call: -; j_call: TRBJ2-7; v_call: TRBV9; cdr3_aa: CASSVSNAEQYF; cdr3_nt: TGTGCCAGCAGCGTTTCCAATGCCGAGCAGTACTTC
clone_size: -; d_call: TRBD1; j_call: TRBJ1-2; v_call: TRBV12-5; cdr3_aa: CASGSPGTAYGYTF; cdr3_nt: TGTGCTAGTGGTTCGCCCGGGACAGCCTATGGCTACACCTTC
clone_size: few; d_call: -; j_call: TRBJ1-1; v_call: TRBV6-5; cdr3_aa: CASRGGGSGEAFF; cdr3_nt: TGTGCCAGCAGAGGGGGGGGATCGGGTGAAGCTTTCTTT
clone_size: few; d_call: TRBD1; j_call: TRBJ2-7; v_call: TRBV30; cdr3_aa: CAWSTGTGTEQYF; cdr3_nt: TGTGCCTGGAGTACCGGGACAGGTACGGAGCAGTACTTC
clone_size: few; d_call: TRBD1; j_call: TRBJ1-1; v_call: TRBV5-4; cdr3_aa: CASSFLDRGNTEAFF; cdr3_nt: TGTGCCAGCAGCTTCCTCGACAGGGGGAACACTGAAGCTTTCTTT
clone_size: few; d_call: -; j_call: TRBJ1-5; v_call: TRBV6-5; cdr3_aa: CASSTSWESNQPQHF; cdr3_nt: TGTGCCAGCAGCACTTCGTGGGAAAGCAATCAGCCCCAGCATTTT
clone_size: -; d_call: -; j_call: TRBJ1-3; v_call: TRBV5-4; cdr3_aa: CASSYDNSGNTIYF; cdr3_nt: TGTGCCAGCAGCTATGACAACTCTGGAAACACCATATATTTT
clone_size: -; d_call: -; j_call: TRBJ1-5; v_call: TRBV7-2; cdr3_aa: CASSLGAGRDSNQPQHF; cdr3_nt: TGTGCCAGCAGCTTAGGTGCGGGCCGGGATAGCAATCAGCCCCAGCATTTT
clone_size: -; d_call: -; j_call: TRBJ2-5; v_call: TRBV14; cdr3_aa: CASSQWGETQYF; cdr3_nt: TGTGCCAGCAGCCAATGGGGAGAGACCCAGTACTTC
clone_size: -; d_call: TRBD2; j_call: TRBJ2-7; v_call: TRBV7-9; cdr3_aa: CASSLEGGTSGLYEQYF; cdr3_nt: TGTGCCAGCAGCTTGGAGGGGGGGACTAGCGGGCTCTACGAGCAGTACTTC
clone_size: -; d_call: -; j_call: TRBJ1-1; v_call: TRBV7-2; cdr3_aa: CASSPSWGRGNTEAFF; cdr3_nt: TGTGCCAGCAGCCCCTCGTGGGGCAGGGGGAACACTGAAGCTTTCTTT
clone_size: once; d_call: -; j_call: TRBJ1-2; v_call: TRBV6-1; cdr3_aa: CASSDRTANYGYTF; cdr3_nt: TGTGCCAGCAGTGACAGGACGGCTAACTATGGCTACACCTTC
clone_size: -; d_call: TRBD1; j_call: TRBJ1-1; v_call: TRBV19; cdr3_aa: CASSTPRTGKNTEAFF; cdr3_nt: TGTGCCAGTAGTACACCGAGGACAGGAAAGAACACTGAAGCTTTCTTT
clone_size: -; d_call: TRBD1; j_call: TRBJ1-2; v_call: TRBV30; cdr3_aa: CAWTGGVYGYTF; cdr3_nt: TGTGCCTGGACAGGGGGCGTCTATGGCTACACCTTC
clone_size: -; d_call: TRBD2; j_call: TRBJ2-1; v_call: TRBV4-2; cdr3_aa: CASSQNRGGSYNEQFF; cdr3_nt: TGTGCCAGCAGCCAAAACCGGGGGGGCTCCTACAATGAGCAGTTCTTC
clone_size: -; d_call: -; j_call: TRBJ2-7; v_call: TRBV4-3; cdr3_aa: CASSQDGTTYEQYF; cdr3_nt: TGCGCCAGCAGCCAAGATGGGACAACCTACGAGCAGTACTTC
clone_size: -; d_call: -; j_call: TRBJ1-5; v_call: TRBV5-4; cdr3_aa: CASSVNRNQPQHF; cdr3_nt: TGTGCCAGCAGTGTCAACCGCAATCAGCCCCAGCATTTT
clone_size: -; d_call: -; j_call: TRBJ1-2; v_call: TRBV27; cdr3_aa: CASSLSTGTYGYTF; cdr3_nt: TGTGCCAGCAGTTTATCTACCGGGACCTATGGCTACACCTTC
clone_size: -; d_call: -; j_call: TRBJ2-5; v_call: TRBV5-1; cdr3_aa: CASSLSGETQYF; cdr3_nt: TGCGCCAGCAGCTTGTCGGGGGAGACCCAGTACTTC
clone_size: -; d_call: -; j_call: TRBJ1-5; v_call: TRBV9; cdr3_aa: CASSPRTDYSNQPQHF; cdr3_nt: TGTGCCAGCAGCCCCAGGACAGACTATAGCAATCAGCCCCAGCATTTT
clone_size: -; d_call: -; j_call: TRBJ1-3; v_call: TRBV6-5; cdr3_aa: CASSRSGNTIYF; cdr3_nt: TGTGCCAGCAGCCGGTCTGGAAACACCATATATTTT
clone_size: -; d_call: TRBD2; j_call: TRBJ2-5; v_call: TRBV5-1; cdr3_aa: CASSSGTSGSSGETQYF; cdr3_nt: TGCGCCAGCAGTTCCGGGACTAGCGGGAGTTCTGGGGAGACCCAGTACTTC
clone_size: -; d_call: TRBD2; j_call: TRBJ2-1; v_call: TRBV9; cdr3_aa: CASSATTSGHSYNEQFF; cdr3_nt: TGTGCCAGCAGCGCGACGACTAGCGGGCACTCCTACAATGAGCAGTTCTTC
clone_size: -; d_call: -; j_call: TRBJ2-7; v_call: TRBV19; cdr3_aa: CASSIDSNSGRSEQYF; cdr3_nt: TGTGCCAGTAGTATTGACTCAAATTCGGGACGAAGCGAGCAGTACTTC
clone_size: -; d_call: -; j_call: TRBJ2-7; v_call: TRBV19; cdr3_aa: CASSIPGGLSYEQYF; cdr3_nt: TGTGCCAGTAGTATCCCCGGGGGCCTTTCCTACGAGCAGTACTTC
clone_size: few; d_call: TRBD1; j_call: TRBJ1-5; v_call: TRBV5-6; cdr3_aa: CASSVRTGVSNQPQHF; cdr3_nt: TGTGCCAGCAGCGTGAGGACAGGGGTTAGCAATCAGCCCCAGCATTTT
clone_size: -; d_call: TRBD1; j_call: TRBJ2-2; v_call: TRBV6-5; cdr3_aa: CASSPGTVNTGELFF; cdr3_nt: TGTGCCAGCAGCCCCGGGACAGTGAACACCGGGGAGCTGTTTTTT
clone_size: -; d_call: -; j_call: TRBJ2-3; v_call: TRBV10-3; cdr3_aa: CAISELGGSSTDTQYF; cdr3_nt: TGTGCCATCAGTGAGTTGGGCGGATCTAGCACAGATACGCAGTATTTT
clone_size: -; d_call: -; j_call: TRBJ2-4; v_call: TRBV25-1; cdr3_aa: CASSPGGAYIQYF; cdr3_nt: TGTGCCAGCAGCCCAGGGGGGGCCTACATTCAGTACTTC
clone_size: -; d_call: -; j_call: TRBJ2-7; v_call: TRBV27; cdr3_aa: CASSFDSYEQYF; cdr3_nt: TGTGCCAGCAGTTTTGACAGTTACGAGCAGTACTTC
clone_size: -; d_call: -; j_call: TRBJ1-1; v_call: TRBV19; cdr3_aa: CARAGGHITEAFF; cdr3_nt: TGTGCCAGGGCCGGGGGGCACATCACTGAAGCTTTCTTT
clone_size: -; d_call: -; j_call: TRBJ1-2; v_call: TRBV7-9; cdr3_aa: CASSPRSRDYGYTF; cdr3_nt: TGTGCCAGCAGCCCCCGGAGCAGGGACTATGGCTACACCTTC
clone_size: -; d_call: TRBD2; j_call: TRBJ2-7; v_call: TRBV6-6; cdr3_aa: CASSLPQAGPYEQYF; cdr3_nt: TGTGCCAGCAGCCTACCCCAAGCGGGGCCCTACGAGCAGTACTTC
clone_size: -; d_call: -; j_call: TRBJ2-3; v_call: TRBV2; cdr3_aa: CASSLRALTDTQYF; cdr3_nt: TGTGCCAGCAGTCTCCGGGCCCTCACAGATACGCAGTATTTT
clone_size: -; d_call: TRBD1; j_call: TRBJ1-2; v_call: TRBV10-1; cdr3_aa: CASRRTGRRANYGYTF; cdr3_nt: TGCGCCAGCAGGCGGACAGGGCGACGTGCTAACTATGGCTACACCTTC
clone_size: -; d_call: -; j_call: TRBJ1-5; v_call: TRBV6-4; cdr3_aa: CASSDQNQPQHF; cdr3_nt: TGTGCCAGCAGTGACCAAAATCAGCCCCAGCATTTT
clone_size: -; d_call: TRBD2; j_call: TRBJ2-7; v_call: TRBV6-1; cdr3_aa: CASSAGLAVYEQYF; cdr3_nt: TGTGCCAGCAGTGCGGGACTAGCGGTGTACGAGCAGTACTTC
clone_size: -; d_call: -; j_call: TRBJ1-2; v_call: TRBV6-5; cdr3_aa: CASTSARGYTF; cdr3_nt: TGTGCCAGCACCTCCGCCCGGGGCTACACCTTC
clone_size: -; d_call: -; j_call: TRBJ2-1; v_call: TRBV13; cdr3_aa: CASSSLVNEQFF; cdr3_nt: TGTGCCAGCAGCTCCCTGGTGAATGAGCAGTTCTTC